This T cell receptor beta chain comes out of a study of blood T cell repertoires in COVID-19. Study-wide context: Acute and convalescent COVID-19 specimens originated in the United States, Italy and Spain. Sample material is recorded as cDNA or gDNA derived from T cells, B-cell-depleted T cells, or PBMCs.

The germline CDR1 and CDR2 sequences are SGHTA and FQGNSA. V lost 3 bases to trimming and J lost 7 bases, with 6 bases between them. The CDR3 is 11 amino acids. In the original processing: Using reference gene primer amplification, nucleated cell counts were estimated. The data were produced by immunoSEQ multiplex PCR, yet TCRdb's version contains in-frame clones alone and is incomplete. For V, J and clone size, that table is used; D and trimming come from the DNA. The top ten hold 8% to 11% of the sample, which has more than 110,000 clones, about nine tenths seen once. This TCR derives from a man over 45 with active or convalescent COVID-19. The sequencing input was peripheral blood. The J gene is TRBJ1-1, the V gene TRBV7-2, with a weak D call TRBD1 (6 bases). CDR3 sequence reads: CASSFRGEAFF. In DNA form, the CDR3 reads TGTGCCAGCAGCTTCAGGGGTGAAGCTTTCTTT.